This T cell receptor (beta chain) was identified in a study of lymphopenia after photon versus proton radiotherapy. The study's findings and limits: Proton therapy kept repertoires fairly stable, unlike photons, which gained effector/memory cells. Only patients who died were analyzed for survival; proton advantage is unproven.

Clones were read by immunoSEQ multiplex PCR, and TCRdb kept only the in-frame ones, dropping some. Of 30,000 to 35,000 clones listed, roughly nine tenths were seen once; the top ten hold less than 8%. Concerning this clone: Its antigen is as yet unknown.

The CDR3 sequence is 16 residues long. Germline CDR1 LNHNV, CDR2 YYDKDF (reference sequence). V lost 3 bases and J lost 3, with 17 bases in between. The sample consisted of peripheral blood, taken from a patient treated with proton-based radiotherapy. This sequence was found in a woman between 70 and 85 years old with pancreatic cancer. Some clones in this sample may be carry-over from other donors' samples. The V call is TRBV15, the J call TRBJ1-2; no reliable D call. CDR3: CATSSSNSFQHYGYTF. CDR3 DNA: TGTGCCACCAGCAGCTCAAACAGCTTCCAGCACTATGGCTACACCTTC.